This TCR beta chain was recovered during a study of patients and donors after allogeneic stem cell transplantation. V was shortened by 7 bases and J by 4 bases, with 10 bases between the two germline ends. The CDR3 covers 12 residues. From the RT-PCR reads, TCRdb called clonotypes with MiXCR, one entry per CDR3 protein. The sample shows over 150,000 distinct CDR3 sequences, 41% of them seen only once. The J gene is TRBJ1-2, the V gene TRBV12-3 or TRBV12-4; D unresolved. Sequencing was performed on blood, either unsorted or a sorted T cell fraction (not recorded which). The source of this sequence is a human donor who was either an allogeneic HSCT recipient or a stem cell or donor lymphocyte infusion donor (not recorded which). It is not recorded whose cells these are; they may come from a transplant donor. In nucleotides, the CDR3 is TGTGCCAGCACCGCAGGAACCTATGGCTACACCTTC. It encodes CASTAGTYGYTF.